A selection of T cell receptor beta chains follows, all from one sample in a study of OX40 agonist ivuxolimab in advanced cancers. Sequencing used immunoSEQ multiplex PCR; TCRdb keeps in-frame clones, though not all of them. Of some 97,000 clones in the sample, 80% to 95% are singletons; the top ten hold approximately 0.58%. Sequenced material: CD4+ or CD8+ T cells sorted from blood, taken in a trial of the OX40 agonist ivuxolimab. These receptor sequences come from an adult with an advanced solid tumor such as melanoma, head and neck, liver or kidney cancer. Both conserved end residues are part of each CDR3. D genes are given only for firm matches. Clone size is shown for a subset of rows, as once, few, many or a class of expanded clone.

d_call j_call clone_size v_call cdr3_length cdr3_aa cdr3_nt
TRBD2 TRBJ2-3 - TRBV5-4 15 CASSLVTGLADTQYF TGTGCCAGCAGCTTGGTAACCGGACTAGCGGATACGCAGTATTTT
- TRBJ1-5 - TRBV19 15 CASTLTRASNQPQHF TGTGCCAGTACCCTCACCAGGGCGAGCAATCAGCCCCAGCATTTT
TRBD1 TRBJ1-5 - TRBV7-2 15 CASSFDRGRGQPQHF TGTGCCAGCAGCTTCGACAGGGGGCGCGGTCAGCCCCAGCATTTT
- TRBJ1-1 - TRBV9 13 CASSVVQNTEAFF TGTGCCAGCAGCGTAGTTCAGAACACTGAAGCTTTCTTT
- TRBJ2-2 - TRBV18 14 CASSRLDDTGELFF TGTGCCAGCTCAAGGCTGGACGACACCGGGGAGCTGTTTTTT
- TRBJ1-2 - TRBV11-3 14 CASSLNSKVYGYTF TGTGCCAGCAGCTTAAACAGTAAGGTCTATGGCTACACCTTC
- TRBJ2-5 - TRBV5-1 16 CASSVTGTLISETQYF TGCGCCAGCAGCGTTACCGGGACCCTCATCTCGGAGACCCAGTACTTC
TRBD1 TRBJ1-1 - TRBV28 18 CASSSPGTGSVRITEAFF TGTGCCAGCAGTTCCCCTGGGACAGGATCCGTGAGGATCACTGAAGCTTTCTTT
- TRBJ2-1 - TRBV5-1 16 CASSLAGDFSYNEQFF TGCGCCAGCAGCTTGGCGGGGGACTTCTCCTACAATGAGCAGTTCTTC
TRBD2 TRBJ2-2 - TRBV30 15 CACSGLAGATGELFF TGTGCCTGCTCCGGGCTAGCGGGGGCCACCGGGGAGCTGTTTTTT
- TRBJ2-1 - TRBV4-1 16 CASSWIARRDNNEQFF TGCGCCAGCAGCTGGATAGCGCGCCGGGACAACAATGAGCAGTTCTTC
- TRBJ2-1 - TRBV27 15 CASSFVASSYNEQFF TGTGCCAGCAGTTTTGTAGCGAGCTCCTACAATGAGCAGTTCTTC
TRBD1 TRBJ2-2 once TRBV11-2 14 CASSKTTGAGELFF TGTGCCAGCAGCAAAACTACAGGGGCCGGGGAGCTGTTTTTT
- TRBJ2-5 - TRBV5-6 15 CASSLFHRVEETQYF TGTGCCAGCAGCTTGTTCCACAGGGTCGAAGAGACCCAGTACTTC
TRBD1 TRBJ1-1 - TRBV5-1 14 CASSSGQGRSEAFF TGCGCCAGCAGCTCAGGACAGGGGCGATCTGAAGCTTTCTTT
- TRBJ2-7 - TRBV28 12 CASSTQLDEQYF TGTGCCAGCAGTACGCAGCTAGACGAGCAGTACTTC